This entry lists 20 T cell receptor beta chains sequenced from one sample in a study of blood T cells in healthy people across ages. Combining a sample-barcoded 5' primer with a J-beta primer mix, a second PCR ran for roughly 7 to 12 cycles. TCRdb independently ran MiXCR on the 5' RACE reads; one entry per CDR3 protein. The sample includes hundreds of thousands of distinct CDR3 sequences, under 55% of them seen just once. Input material: blood. These receptors were taken from a man aged 55 to 70 in good health.

This clonotype was detected only a few times. This chain uses TRBV28 with TRBJ2-7; 9 bases align to TRBD1. CDR1 is MDHEN, CDR2 SYDVKM, per germline. The V and J ends lost 1 base and 5 bases, in that order; junction bases with no gene match: 6. The CDR3 length is 15 residues. The CDR3, as DNA: TGTGCCAGCAGTTTATTTACAGGGGGCATACACGAGCAGTACTTC. This sequence encodes CASSLFTGGIHEQYF.

This clonotype has just a few counts. The genes are TRBV2 and TRBJ2-6; 7 nucleotides line up with TRBD1. Germline V gene sequence: CDR1 SNHLY, CDR2 FYNNEI. The CDR3 consists of 17 residues. V shed 4 bases, J shed 0 bases, and the junction held 6 bases outside the gene matches. CDR3 DNA: TGTGCCAGCAGTGGCACAGGGGCCCTCTCTGGGGCCAACGTCCTGACTTTC. Translated, it gives CASSGTGALSGANVLTF.

CDR3 in DNA: TGTGCTAGTGGTTTGGTAACGGGGGGTATTTACAATGAGCAGTTCTTC. This gives the protein CASGLVTGGIYNEQFF. The chain couples TRBV12-5 to TRBJ2-1; 7 positions agree with TRBD2. Germline loops: CDR1 LGHNT, CDR2 FRNRAP. The CDR3 totals 16 residues. V lost 0 bases, J lost 4 bases, and 6 bases stayed unmatched.

The chain recombines TRBV2 with TRBJ1-2; D is unresolved. The CDR3 has 14 amino acids. Germline CDR1 SNHLY, CDR2 FYNNEI. V was trimmed by 7 bases and J by 0 bases, leaving 12 bases between them. CDR3 protein: CASNSLKTNYGYTF. CDR3 DNA: TGTGCCAGCAACAGTCTAAAAACTAACTATGGCTACACCTTC.

The chain couples TRBV5-5 to TRBJ2-3; perhaps TRBD1 as D (6 bases). Germline values: CDR1 SGHKS, CDR2 YYEKEE (reference sequence). This CDR3 is 16 amino acids long. Trimming took 2 bases from V and 6 from J, leaving 19 bases between them. CDR3 region: CASSLNPTGRWDTQYF. CDR3 bases: TGTGCCAGCAGCTTAAATCCGACAGGTAGATGGGATACGCAGTATTTT.

There are a few counts of this clonotype. This chain uses TRBV7-2 with TRBJ2-1; 8 bases are shared with TRBD2. The J call is uncertain, as TRBJ2-7 better fits the DNA end. This CDR3 region has 16 residues. Germline CDR1 is SGHTA and CDR2 is FQGNSA. The CDR3 nucleotides read TGTGCCAGCAGCTCCGAGCGGGGGAGCTCCTACAATGAGCAGTACTTC. Translation gives CASSSERGSSYNEQYF.

The CDR3, as DNA: TGCGCCAGCAGGTCGGCAACCGGGACAGGGGGTTGTGAGCAGTACTTC. Protein sequence: CASRSATGTGGCEQYF. The chain has TRBV4-1 and TRBJ2-5; 11 nucleotides agree with TRBD1. Germline values: CDR1 MGHRA, CDR2 YSYEKL. The trim removed 6 bases at V and 11 bases at J, leaving 17 bases unmatched. This CDR3 is built from 16 residues.

The chain uses TRBV6-2 or TRBV6-3 and TRBJ2-3; weak D call: TRBD2 (6 bases). The CDR3 is made up of 12 amino acids. Trimming cost V 6 bases and J 4 bases, with 8 bases left between them. From germline, CDR1 is MNHEY and CDR2 SVGEGT. The CDR3 DNA reads as TGTGCCAGCAGGGGACTTTCAGATACGCAGTATTTT. This codes for CASRGLSDTQYF.

This clonotype was seen a few times. V usage is TRBV4-3 and J usage is TRBJ1-6; D remains unclear. The germline V and J ends were trimmed by 3 bases and 15 bases, with 15 bases remaining between them. The CDR3 length is 13 residues. Germline lookup yields CDR1 LGHNA and CDR2 YSLEER. The CDR3 is CASSQDLSSHLHF. The CDR3 DNA reads TGCGCCAGCAGCCAGGACCTTAGCAGCCACCTCCACTTT.

In its sample, this clonotype was seen a few times. This CDR3 reads CASSQEGAQTYEQYF. CDR3 DNA sequence: TGCGCCAGCAGCCAAGAAGGGGCCCAAACCTACGAGCAGTACTTC. This chain links TRBV4-1 with TRBJ2-7; perhaps TRBD1 as D (5 bases). This CDR3 comprises 15 residues. Germline V lookup: CDR1 MGHRA, CDR2 YSYEKL. Trimming pared 0 bases from V and 2 bases from J, leaving 11 bases between.

The genes are TRBV7-9 and TRBJ1-5; the match to TRBD1 covers 7 bases. Germline CDR1 SEHNR, CDR2 FQNEAQ (reference sequence). The junction had 8 bases not matched to a gene; V was cut back by 0 bases and J by 6 bases. CDR3 size: 16 residues. Here the CDR3 reads CASSLAGQGEAQPQHF. DNA for the CDR3: TGTGCCAGCAGCTTAGCGGGGCAGGGGGAGGCTCAGCCCCAGCATTTT.

J is TRBJ2-7 and V is TRBV29-1, with TRBD2 matching 11 bases. V was clipped by 6 bases and J by 1 base; unmatched bases: 8. Germline V gene sequence: CDR1 SQVTM, CDR2 ANQGSEA. This CDR3 has 15 amino acids. The CDR3 region is CSVNYGTSGSYEQYF. CDR3 nucleotides: TGCAGCGTAAATTACGGGACTAGCGGTTCCTACGAGCAGTACTTC.

This clonotype was recorded a few times. The chain recombines TRBV29-1 with TRBJ1-2; D call uncertain. In germline, CDR1 is SQVTM, CDR2 ANQGSEA. This CDR3 has 11 amino acids. V was cut by 5 bases and J by 7 bases, with 11 bases left in between. The CDR3: CSVSPALGYTF. CDR3 nucleotides: TGCAGCGTTTCCCCGGCACTTGGCTACACCTTC.

CDR3 nucleotides: TGTGCCTGGAGTGTATACAGGGGCACTGAAGCTTTCTTT. The encoded protein is CAWSVYRGTEAFF. The V and J genes are TRBV30 and TRBJ1-1, with TRBD1 matching over 7 bases. The CDR3 has 13 residues. After removal of 0 bases from V and 4 bases from J, the junction contained 2 bases not matched to a gene. CDR1 and CDR2 from the germline V gene are GTSNPN and SVGIG (reference sequence).

The chain links TRBV7-2 to TRBJ2-7, with 7 bases fitting TRBD2. J gave up 3 bases and V 4 bases, and 9 bases lay outside the gene matches. The CDR3 length is 15 residues. CDR1 SGHTA and CDR2 FQGNSA come from the germline V gene. The CDR3 loop reads CASSSGLGLSYEQYF. The CDR3 nucleotides are TGTGCCAGCAGCTCCGGACTGGGACTAAGCTACGAGCAGTACTTC. Drawing the rest from reference TRBV7-2 and TRBJ2-7, the complete variable domain is GAGVSQSPSNKVTEKGKDVELRCDPISGHTALYWYRQSLGQGLEFLIYFQGNSAPDKSGLPSDRFSAERTGGSVSTLTIQRTQQEDSAVYLCASSSGLGLSYEQYFGPGTRLTVT.

The rearrangement joins TRBV21-1 to TRBJ2-1; the table's D call, TRBD1, has no DNA check behind it. Judging by the DNA end, TRBJ2-7 fits better; the J call may be wrong. TRBV21-1 is termed a pseudogene. This CDR3 spans 18 amino acids. Written as DNA, the CDR3 is TGTGCCAGCAGCAAAGTAAGAAGCCGGGGCAGCTCCTACAATGAGCAGTACTTC. Protein product: CASSKVRSRGSSYNEQYF.

This clonotype appeared a few times. This sequence joins TRBV6-6 and TRBJ1-2; the match to TRBD1 covers 9 bases. This CDR3 is 14 amino acids long. Germline V gene sequence: CDR1 MNHNY, CDR2 SVGAGI (reference sequence). J gave up 1 base and V 7 bases, and 4 bases lay outside the gene matches. The CDR3 spells CASKGTGRNYGYTF. In nucleotides, the CDR3 is TGTGCCAGCAAGGGGACAGGGCGTAACTATGGCTACACCTTC.

This clonotype has more than one count but fewer than ten. The V call is TRBV6-5, the J call TRBJ1-1; D is undetermined. The CDR3 covers 14 residues. The germline gives CDR1 MNHEY, CDR2 SVGAGI. The V and J ends lost 5 bases and 5 bases respectively, with 15 bases between them. CDR3 bases: TGTGCCAGCAGTCTCATCGTAACGGGGACTGAAGCTTTCTTT. Encoded protein: CASSLIVTGTEAFF.

The chain links TRBV6-2 or TRBV6-3 to TRBJ1-6; 8 bases are shared with TRBD1. The CDR3 totals 14 residues. In germline, CDR1 is MNHEY, CDR2 SVGEGT. The V and J ends lost 6 bases and 4 bases, in that order; junction bases with no gene match: 2. CDR3 in DNA: TGTGCCAGCAGCGGACAGGGATATAATTCACCCCTCCACTTT. This codes for CASSGQGYNSPLHF.

This clonotype was seen a handful of times. The CDR3 DNA reads TGCGCCAGCAGCCAAGCTTCCGGGGCCGATACGCAGTATTTT. It yields the protein CASSQASGADTQYF. The J gene is TRBJ2-3, the V gene TRBV4-1; the D call may be TRBD1 or TRBD2 (5 bases each). The CDR3 extends over 14 amino acids. Germline V lookup: CDR1 MGHRA, CDR2 YSYEKL. Trimming removed 1 base from V and 6 bases from J, with 11 bases in between.